The text below deals with one T cell receptor beta chain. The data stem from a study of T cell changes during pregnancy in multiple sclerosis. Here immunoSEQ multiplex PCR was the method, and the copy in TCRdb shows in-frame clones only, minus some. There are about 40,000 clones in the sample; approximately 90% occur only once, and around 0.51% lies in the top ten. Germline CDR1 is SGHTS and CDR2 is YDEGEE. The V segment lost 0 bases and the J segment 4 bases; nucleotides outside the gene matches: 11. This CDR3 has 17 residues. Material: CD4+ T cells from peripheral blood mononuclear cells, obtained in the first trimester of pregnancy. The sequence was collected from a female donor with multiple sclerosis, enrolled in a pregnancy study. The chain recombines TRBV5-8 with TRBJ1-1; 8 nucleotides line up with TRBD1. CDR3 in DNA: TGTGCCAGCAGCTTGGCCTGGGCAGGGGGCAAGGGCACTGAAGCTTTCTTT. Translating it yields CASSLAWAGGKGTEAFF.